This TCR beta chain was recovered during a study of identifying expanded T cells in peripheral blood. The study's findings and limits: Technical replicates showed around 1.2 changed clones; two weeks about 16; four weeks 19.

Using immunoSEQ multiplex PCR, the repertoire was profiled, and TCRdb retains in-frame clones only, with some absent. The sample has some 54,000 clones; 82% are singletons. During the collection period, no donor immune events like infections were recorded. For this clone: As yet, its antigen is unknown.

Per germline, CDR1 SQVTM and CDR2 ANQGSEA. J gave up 9 bases and V 4 bases, and 6 bases lay outside the gene matches. This CDR3 is built from 14 residues. The V call is TRBV29-1, the J call TRBJ2-1; the match to TRBD2 covers 13 bases. This clonotype was sampled from a person between 18 and 75 years old in good health. The specimen sequenced was blood. CDR3 sequence: CSVALAGGPSEQFF. CDR3 coding DNA: TGCAGCGTTGCACTAGCGGGGGGGCCGAGTGAGCAGTTCTTC.